This TCR beta chain derives from a study of blood T cell repertoires in COVID-19 (dated by TCRdb to 2019 to 2021). Study-level background: Collaborator samples came from the United States, Italy and Spain and covered acute and convalescent phases of COVID-19. The prospective study material was composed of cDNA or gDNA derived from T cells, B-cell-depleted T cells, or PBMCs. Subjects who had been exposed to COVID-19, were actively infected with it, or had recovered from it provided the deeply sampled blood TCRbeta repertoires that made up the dataset. The repertoires were released in a freely available public database intended as a resource for research on the immune response to SARS-CoV-2. Samples came from the ongoing ImmuneRACE study (first 160 participants) plus 1,254 subjects from 6 global collaborators. A de-identified subject ID, COVID-19 status, age in years and sex were almost always included in the sample metadata. Where available, HLA class I and class II types were taken from metadata supplied by the sample provider and were not determined by assay-based typing. What the research found in general, with its limitations: How much clinical and demographic metadata was included differed by source and by participant, and the metadata was provided uncurated.

Concerning this clone: This receptor's antigen is unknown. No much larger clone exists at a distance of one base, and base qualities are not known.

The immunoSEQ Assay, a bias-controlled multiplex PCR, was used to amplify TCRbeta CDR3 regions from genomic DNA. The authors' analysis ran thus. Within the assay, amplification of reference gene primers was used to estimate how many nucleated cells each sample contained. To quantify the absolute abundance of each unique TCRbeta CDR3 rearrangement, sequence reads were collapsed and filtered. Productive Simpson clonality was computed per sample as the square root of Simpson's diversity index over productive rearrangements. The table comes from immuneACCESS by way of TCRdb, which keeps in-frame sequences with V and J called. Part of the clones is missing from these tables; in studies checked, under half for an unresolved V gene and the rest for unknown reasons. V and J calls and clone size come straight from that table; D and trimming were deduced from the DNA. The sample profile shows about 240,000 clones; 75% to 90% of them were found once. The ten largest clones take up around 3.3% of the sample.

Participants in the prospective study were aged roughly 18 to 90 years, lived in under 30 United States geographic areas, and enrolled through a virtual design. Cohort assignment in the prospective study relied on participant-reported clinical history from a screening survey and a study questionnaire. Each participant in the prospective study had whole blood, serum and a nasopharyngeal or oropharyngeal swab collected by mobile phlebotomists. Prospective study participants could optionally give additional blood draws and questionnaires over a roughly 2-month period. Before DNA extraction, blood samples from the prospective study were shipped at room temperature or frozen. Trimming removed 6 bases from V and 11 bases from J; the gene matches leave 12 bases unexplained. From cysteine to phenylalanine, the CDR3 is 14 amino acids long. The only DNA kept is the CDR3, 42 bases in frame from the first base. CDR1 and CDR2, per the germline V gene, are SGHVS and FNYEAQ.

Material for sequencing was PBMCs or T cells enriched from blood (not recorded which). The receptor comes from a woman between 40 and 50 years old with acute COVID-19. The chain is assembled from TRBV7-6 and TRBJ2-1, with TRBD1 matching 8 junction bases. The CDR3 loop reads CASSHRGMNTKQFF. The DNA is as follows: TGTGCCAGCAGTCACAGGGGGATGAATACTAAGCAGTTCTTC.